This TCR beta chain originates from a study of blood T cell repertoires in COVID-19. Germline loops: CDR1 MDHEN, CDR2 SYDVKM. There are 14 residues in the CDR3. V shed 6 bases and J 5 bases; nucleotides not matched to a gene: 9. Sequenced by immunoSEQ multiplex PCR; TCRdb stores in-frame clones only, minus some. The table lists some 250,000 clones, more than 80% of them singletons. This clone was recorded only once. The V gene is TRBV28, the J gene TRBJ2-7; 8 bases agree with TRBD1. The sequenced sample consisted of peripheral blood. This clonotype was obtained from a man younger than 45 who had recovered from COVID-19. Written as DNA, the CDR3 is TGTGCCAGCAGGGAACAGGGGGGAATTGACGAGCAGTACTTC. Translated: CASREQGGIDEQYF. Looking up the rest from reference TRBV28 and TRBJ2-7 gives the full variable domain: DVKVTQSSRYLVKRTGEKVFLECVQDMDHENMFWYRQDPGLGLRLIYFSYDVKMKEKGDIPEGYSVSREKKERFSLILESASTNQTSMYLCASREQGGIDEQYFGPGTRLTVT.